These 20 T cell receptor beta chains were all obtained from the same sample, sequenced in a study of T-cell reconstitution after alpha-beta-depleted transplantation in children. It was with unique molecular identifiers that the TCRbeta library was prepared. TCRdb used MiXCR to reprocess the PCR reads, holding one entry per CDR3 protein. The data contain around 400,000 distinct CDR3 sequences, roughly 22% of them seen just once; the ten biggest clones take up 3% to 4.5%. The input for sequencing was PBMCs from the stem cell graft donor, taken from the stem cell graft. The receptors were gathered from a human donor who donated a stem cell graft to a child with acute myeloid leukemia.

This clonotype has a count of ten or more. This sequence joins TRBV6-6 and TRBJ2-7; 7 bases are a match to TRBD1. The CDR3 spans 12 residues. V lost 7 bases to trimming and J lost 4 bases; unmatched junction nucleotides: 4. Germline V lookup: CDR1 MNHNY, CDR2 SVGAGI (reference sequence). For the CDR3, the DNA is TGTGCCAGCATGGGACAGAAGTACGAGCAGTACTTC. Encoded protein: CASMGQKYEQYF.

The chain couples TRBV4-3 to TRBJ2-2; D is unresolved. Germline values: CDR1 LGHNA, CDR2 YSLEER. The ends were cut back, 0 bases at V and 6 bases at J, with 14 bases in the middle. The CDR3 runs to 16 residues. As DNA, the CDR3 is TGCGCCAGCAGCCAAGAAGGCCGGCCCTACGCCGGGGAGCTGTTTTTT. Translation gives CASSQEGRPYAGELFF.

This clonotype was seen at least ten times. J is TRBJ2-5 and V is TRBV12-3 or TRBV12-4; 10 bases fit TRBD2. CDR3 length: 15 residues. V shed 6 bases, J shed 5 bases, and the junction held 9 bases outside the gene matches. CDR3 residues: CASRDGAGGSETQYF. Here the CDR3 DNA reads TGTGCCAGCAGGGATGGAGCGGGAGGGAGTGAGACCCAGTACTTC.

The V call is TRBV5-5, the J call TRBJ2-2, with TRBD2 matching 11 bases. With V trimmed by 5 bases and J by 3 bases, 12 bases remained unmatched. The CDR3 contains 18 residues. Germline lookup yields CDR1 SGHKS and CDR2 YYEKEE (reference sequence). The CDR3 region is CASRLDSRLAGYTGELFF. The CDR3 DNA is TGTGCCAGCAGACTTGACTCAAGACTAGCGGGATACACCGGGGAGCTGTTTTTT.

In this sample, this clonotype turned up a few times. V usage is TRBV12-3 or TRBV12-4 and J usage is TRBJ2-3, with 8 bases lining up with TRBD2. This CDR3 comprises 14 residues. V dropped 6 bases and J dropped 0; count of bases not matched to a gene: 2. The CDR3 bases are TGTGCCAGCAGAATAGCGGGAAGCACAGATACGCAGTATTTT. This gives the protein CASRIAGSTDTQYF.

This clonotype was seen only a few times. The chain is built from TRBV4-3 and TRBJ2-1, with D maybe TRBD2 (5 bases). V was clipped by 4 bases and J by 10 bases, with 14 bases between them. Germline-derived CDR1 and CDR2 are LGHNA and YSLEER. This CDR3 region has 13 residues. This CDR3 is CASSLGPRGEQFF. As DNA, the CDR3 is TGCGCCAGCAGCCTCGGACCGAGAGGGGAGCAGTTCTTC.

This clonotype came up a few times. The chain couples TRBV28 to TRBJ2-7; D might be TRBD1 (6 bases). V lost 7 bases to trimming and J lost 2 bases, with 18 bases between them. The length of the CDR3 is 15 residues. Looked up from germline, CDR1 is MDHEN and CDR2 is SYDVKM. The CDR3 here is CASKTPGQFPYEQYF. The CDR3 DNA reads TGTGCCAGCAAGACCCCTGGACAGTTCCCCTACGAGCAGTACTTC.

A few counts support this clonotype. V is TRBV12-3 or TRBV12-4 and J is TRBJ1-3; unclear D gene. This CDR3 contains 16 residues. Trimming shortened V by 4 bases and J by 0 bases, and 13 bases separated the two germline ends. The CDR3 nucleotides read TGTGCCAGCAGTTCTTATAGAGGGTTCTCTGGAAACACCATATATTTT. It codes for CASSSYRGFSGNTIYF.

This clonotype was found many times. The V call is TRBV20-1, the J call TRBJ2-1, with D perhaps given as TRBD1 or TRBD2 (5 bases each). The CDR3 contains 14 residues. Germline V gene lookup returns CDR1 DFQATT and CDR2 SNEGSKA (reference sequence). The V and J ends lost 1 base and 8 bases respectively, with 15 bases between them. The CDR3 coding sequence is TGCAGTGCTAGAGTCACCACGGGGACGGATGAGCAGTTCTTC. Amino acids: CSARVTTGTDEQFF.

This chain joins TRBV11-2 and TRBJ2-5, with TRBD1 matching over 8 bases. V gave up 8 bases and J gave up 1 base; unmatched junction bases: 6. Looked up from germline, CDR1 is SGHAT and CDR2 is FQNNGV. The CDR3 contains 14 residues. The chain's CDR3 is CASDMTGAQETQYF. The CDR3 nucleotides read TGTGCCAGCGACATGACAGGGGCCCAAGAGACCCAGTACTTC.

V usage is TRBV12-3 or TRBV12-4 and J usage is TRBJ2-1, with 11 bases identical to TRBD1. V trimming: 5 bases; J trimming: 3 bases; junction bases outside the gene matches: 6. The CDR3 loop spans 16 amino acids. The CDR3: CASSATGTGGYNEQFF. The CDR3 DNA sequence: TGTGCCAGCAGTGCCACCGGGACAGGGGGCTACAATGAGCAGTTCTTC.

This clonotype was counted a few times. The chain recombines TRBV5-5 with TRBJ2-5, with 8 bases lining up with TRBD2. The CDR3 length is 14 residues. The J segment lost 4 bases and the V segment lost 10 bases, leaving 12 bases of the junction unmatched. The germline CDR1 and CDR2 sequences are SGHKS and YYEKEE (reference sequence). The CDR3 DNA sequence: TGTGCCTCCTCCGCTCGGGGGGGGTTAGAGACCCAGTACTTC. Its protein product is CASSARGGLETQYF.

The table lists this clonotype with many counts. V usage is TRBV20-1 and J usage is TRBJ2-3, with 9 bases that match TRBD1. This CDR3 region has 15 residues. CDR1 DFQATT and CDR2 SNEGSKA come from the germline V gene (reference sequence). The J segment lost 4 bases and the V segment lost 0 bases, leaving 5 bases of the junction unmatched. The CDR3 reads CSARDSGTGSDTQYF. Here the CDR3 DNA reads TGCAGTGCTAGAGATTCCGGGACAGGGTCAGATACGCAGTATTTT.

The chain uses TRBV7-6 and TRBJ2-3; D not resolved. Germline V gives CDR1 SGHVS, CDR2 FNYEAQ. Trimming shortened V by 5 bases and J by 6 bases, and 15 bases separated the two germline ends. The CDR3 contains 14 residues. The CDR3, as DNA: TGTGCCAGCAGCCCGGACCAGGTGTGGGATACGCAGTATTTT. Protein product: CASSPDQVWDTQYF.

The chain employs TRBV7-9 and TRBJ2-4; D call uncertain. Germline V lookup: CDR1 SEHNR, CDR2 FQNEAQ (reference sequence). The CDR3 extends over 14 amino acids. Between the trimmed V and J ends, which lost 4 bases and 6 bases, there was a span of 13 bases. CDR3 protein: CASSSGLTGNIQYF. In nucleotides, the CDR3 is TGTGCCAGCAGCTCTGGGTTGACGGGAAACATTCAGTACTTC.

This clonotype was detected ten times or more. This sequence joins TRBV5-1 and TRBJ2-3; no reliable D call. The CDR3 sequence is 14 residues long. V shed 0 bases and J shed 6 bases, with 11 bases lying between them. CDR1 and CDR2 (germline): SGHRS, YFSETQ. The chain's CDR3 is CASSLEGMVDTQYF. The CDR3 DNA reads as TGCGCCAGCAGCTTGGAGGGAATGGTGGATACGCAGTATTTT.

V gene TRBV5-1 combines with J gene TRBJ2-3; 8 bases map to TRBD1. V was clipped by 2 bases and J by 3 bases; unmatched bases: 8. Per the germline V gene, CDR1 is SGHRS and CDR2 is YFSETQ. CDR3 length: 16 residues. The chain's CDR3 is CASSFLGQGATDTQYF. The CDR3 nucleotides read TGCGCCAGCAGCTTCCTTGGTCAGGGGGCAACAGATACGCAGTATTTT.

This clonotype was counted between two and nine times. CDR3 sequence: CASSPETGDNSPLHF. The CDR3 nucleotides read TGTGCCAGCAGCCCGGAGACAGGGGATAATTCACCCCTCCACTTT. This chain links TRBV5-6 with TRBJ1-6; TRBD1 matches 8 bases. After removal of 4 bases from V and 5 bases from J, the junction contained 5 bases not matched to a gene. The CDR3 loop spans 15 amino acids. CDR1 is SGHDT and CDR2 is YYEEEE in the germline V gene.

This clonotype was seen ten or more times. J is TRBJ2-3 and V is TRBV20-1; 9 bases match TRBD1. CDR1 and CDR2 from the germline V gene are DFQATT and SNEGSKA (reference sequence). The CDR3 covers 15 residues. J gave up 8 bases and V 3 bases, and 12 bases lay outside the gene matches. DNA for the CDR3: TGCAGTGCTAGCGACGGACAGGGGTTGGTCGGTACGCAGTATTTT. Its translation is CSASDGQGLVGTQYF.

This clonotype was counted a few times. The chain uses TRBV6-5 and TRBJ2-2, with 7 bases aligning to TRBD1. V lost 5 bases and J lost 8; bases outside the gene matches: 8. This CDR3 is 14 amino acids long. Germline loops: CDR1 MNHEY, CDR2 SVGAGI. CDR3 sequence reads: CASSIQGFQGELFF. CDR3 coding DNA: TGTGCCAGCAGTATACAGGGGTTTCAGGGGGAGCTGTTTTTT.